The 7 T cell receptor beta chains below come from one sample, sequenced in a study of T cells in Graves' hyperthyroidism and ophthalmopathy. RNA transcripts provided the source from which TCR beta CDR3 regions were amplified. The HTBI set primed first-round TCR CDR3 RT-PCR. TCRdb re-analysed the multiplex PCR reads in MiXCR, keeping a single row per CDR3 protein. Among hundreds of thousands of distinct CDR3 sequences listed, under 15% were seen once. Sequencing used blood. The receptors here all came from a man aged 18 to 35 with Graves' ophthalmopathy.

This clonotype was counted many times. The V and J genes are TRBV4-1 and TRBJ1-1; TRBD1 matches at 7 bases. CDR3 length equals 14 residues. CDR1 and CDR2 (germline): MGHRA, YSYEKL. The trim removed 5 bases at V and 1 base at J, leaving 4 bases unmatched. CDR3 loop: CASSLGQKNTEAFF. CDR3 DNA: TGCGCCAGCAGCTTGGGACAGAAGAACACTGAAGCTTTCTTT.

A note on this clonotype: A much larger clone lies one base from this, so it may be a read error. The genes are TRBV7-8 and TRBJ2-7, with D hard to call. Germline values: CDR1 SGHVS, CDR2 FQNEAQ. Deletions cut 3 bases from V and 2 bases from J, with 17 bases between. The CDR3 sequence is 16 residues long. Written as DNA, the CDR3 is TGTGCCAGCAGCTTTGGGAAGGTGAATGAAACCTACGAGCAGTACTTC. As protein: CASSFGKVNETYEQYF.

This chain connects TRBV7-9 to TRBJ1-1; 7 bases match TRBD1. V was clipped by 6 bases and J by 11 bases; unmatched bases: 9. The CDR3 contains 12 residues. The V gene's germline CDR1 is SEHNR and CDR2 FQNEAQ (reference sequence). The CDR3 region has the DNA TGTGCCAGCAGACACGACAGGGTGGGTGCTTTCTTT. It encodes CASRHDRVGAFF. Variable domain in full (rest from reference TRBV7-9 and TRBJ1-1): DTGVSQNPRHKITKRGQNVTFRCDPISEHNRLYWYRQTLGQGPEFLTYFQNEAQLEKSRLLSDRFSAERPKGSFSTLEIQRTEQGDSAMYLCASRHDRVGAFFGQGTRLTVV.

J is TRBJ1-5 and V is TRBV6-4; perhaps TRBD1 as D (5 bases). Trimming removed 8 bases at V and 7 bases at J, with 15 bases between. CDR3 size: 13 residues. Germline V gives CDR1 MRHNA, CDR2 SNTAGT. CDR3 coding DNA: TGTGCCAGCTCGTCGACGGGGGACCAGCCCCAGCATTTT. The encoded protein is CASSSTGDQPQHF.

CDR3 coding DNA: TGCGCCAGCAGCCCGCCGACTAGCGGCGTCACAGATACGCAGTATTTT. Amino acid sequence: CASSPPTSGVTDTQYF. This chain joins TRBV5-1 and TRBJ2-3; TRBD2 agrees at 9 bases. V shed 4 bases and J 2 bases; nucleotides not matched to a gene: 8. There are 16 residues in the CDR3. The germline V gene encodes CDR1 SGHRS and CDR2 YFSETQ.

This clonotype was observed at least ten times. Here the CDR3 DNA reads TGTGCCAGCAGCGTAGGCTCGGCGGGAGTGGCCGAGACCCAGTACTTC. It translates to CASSVGSAGVAETQYF. This chain uses TRBV9 with TRBJ2-5; 7 nucleotides align to TRBD2. The germline V gene encodes CDR1 SGDLS and CDR2 YYNGEE. V lost 0 bases and J lost 5; bases outside the gene matches: 10. This CDR3 is built from 16 residues.

This chain joins TRBV6-6 and TRBJ2-3; D unresolved. This CDR3 region has 14 residues. Trimming pared 0 bases from V and 3 bases from J, leaving 7 bases between. Germline V CDR1 and CDR2: MNHNY, SVGAGI (reference sequence). The CDR3 DNA is TGTGCCAGCAGTTACTCGAGGAAAACAGATACGCAGTATTTT. Encoded protein: CASSYSRKTDTQYF.